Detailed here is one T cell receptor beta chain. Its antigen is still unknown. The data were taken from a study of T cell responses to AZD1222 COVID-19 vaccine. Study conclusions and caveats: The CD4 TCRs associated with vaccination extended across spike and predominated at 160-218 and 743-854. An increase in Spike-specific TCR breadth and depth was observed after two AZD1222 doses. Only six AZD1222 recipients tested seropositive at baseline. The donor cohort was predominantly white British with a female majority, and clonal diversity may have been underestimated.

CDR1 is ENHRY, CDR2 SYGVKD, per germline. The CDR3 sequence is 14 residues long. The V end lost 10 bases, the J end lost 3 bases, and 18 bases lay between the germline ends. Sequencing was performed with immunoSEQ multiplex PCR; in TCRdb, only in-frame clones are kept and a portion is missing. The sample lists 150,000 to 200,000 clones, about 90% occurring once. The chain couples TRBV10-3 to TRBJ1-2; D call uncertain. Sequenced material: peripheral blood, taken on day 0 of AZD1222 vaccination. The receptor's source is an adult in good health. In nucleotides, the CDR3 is TGTGCCACCTGGCATCCCAGCCATGACTATGGCTACACCTTC. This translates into CATWHPSHDYGYTF.